These T cell receptor beta chains were read from a single sample in a study of T cell responses to AZD1222 COVID-19 vaccine. Assay used: immunoSEQ multiplex PCR; TCRdb lists only in-frame clones, some missing. In the table there are about 150,000 clones, 92% of which are singletons. The sequencing here drew on peripheral blood, taken on day 0 of AZD1222 vaccination. The receptors were gathered from an adult in good health. The conserved cysteine and the conserved F or W are not part of the CDR3 here. The order of the fields is CDR3 length, V gene, J gene, CDR3 protein.

length: 13; V: TRBV5-5; J: TRBJ1-1; CDR3: ASSQNVGMNTEAF
length: 18; V: TRBV6-4; J: TRBJ2-1; CDR3: ASSETPLARSSPRNNEQF
length: 12; V: TRBV5-1; J: TRBJ1-2; CDR3: ASSADRAGYGYT
length: 14; V: TRBV6-2/TRBV6-3; J: TRBJ2-7; CDR3: ASSYSVQTELYEQY
length: 12; V: TRBV7-2; J: TRBJ2-3; CDR3: ASSLYEGTDTQY
length: 11; V: TRBV12-3/TRBV12-4; J: TRBJ1-5; CDR3: ASSLVGSQPQH
length: 11; V: TRBV11-3; J: TRBJ2-5; CDR3: ASSQGALGTQY
length: 13; V: TRBV2; J: TRBJ1-1; CDR3: ASSVAPTGNTEAF
length: 12; V: TRBV18; J: TRBJ1-1; CDR3: ASSTSNRNTEAF
length: 11; V: TRBV6-5; J: TRBJ2-5; CDR3: AGCPGGFGAQY
length: 11; V: TRBV4-1; J: TRBJ2-5; CDR3: ASSQALAETQY
length: 17; V: TRBV6-1; J: TRBJ1-6; CDR3: ASSDSIGRGSSYNSPLH
length: 13; V: TRBV5-4; J: TRBJ1-2; CDR3: ASSLVAGAPYGYT
length: 13; V: TRBV3-1/TRBV3-2; J: TRBJ1-6; CDR3: ASSRRDRSDSPLH
length: 11; V: TRBV2; J: TRBJ2-1; CDR3: ASTSRLSYEQF
length: 15; V: TRBV5-5; J: TRBJ2-1; CDR3: ASSLGFGGSSYNEQF
length: 13; V: TRBV7-9; J: TRBJ2-7; CDR3: ASSLGVGQAYEQY
length: 11; V: TRBV30; J: TRBJ2-5; CDR3: AWSWGLQETQY
length: 13; V: TRBV6-5; J: TRBJ2-2; CDR3: ASNTGTGDTGELF
length: 10; V: TRBV6-5; J: TRBJ2-1; CDR3: ASRTSYNEQF
length: 13; V: TRBV7-2; J: TRBJ1-3; CDR3: ASSSWDSSGNTIY
length: 11; V: TRBV27; J: TRBJ1-1; CDR3: ASRPTMNTEAF
length: 10; V: TRBV7-2; J: TRBJ2-7; CDR3: ASSWDNYEQY
length: 14; V: TRBV24-1; J: TRBJ2-3; CDR3: ATSDPGSLAADTQY
length: 13; V: TRBV7-2; J: TRBJ2-3; CDR3: ASSLGGSPRDTQY
length: 13; V: TRBV9; J: TRBJ1-4; CDR3: ASSVSATPNEKLF
length: 15; V: TRBV19; J: TRBJ1-2; CDR3: ASSIALFIEGGYGYT
length: 14; V: TRBV3-1/TRBV3-2; J: TRBJ2-5; CDR3: ASSPRGLAGVETQY
length: 10; V: TRBV7-9; J: TRBJ2-3; CDR3: ASSKGGDTQY
length: 11; V: TRBV2; J: TRBJ1-2; CDR3: ASSQDSNYGYT
length: 13; V: TRBV19; J: TRBJ2-5; CDR3: ASTPTGAVGETQY
length: 15; V: TRBV13; J: TRBJ2-4; CDR3: ASSSPGRGLAKNIQY
length: 9; V: TRBV20-1; J: TRBJ2-7; CDR3: SASSLYEQY
length: 11; V: TRBV27; J: TRBJ1-2; CDR3: ASSFLSNYGYT
length: 12; V: TRBV7-8; J: TRBJ1-5; CDR3: ASSLATSMQPQH
length: 12; V: TRBV7-2; J: TRBJ1-4; CDR3: ASSLGGSNEKLF
length: 13; V: TRBV4-3; J: TRBJ1-2; CDR3: ASSHLDRANYGYT
length: 13; V: TRBV5-4; J: TRBJ1-1; CDR3: ASSFRTGVNTEAF
length: 13; V: TRBV5-1; J: TRBJ2-7; CDR3: ASQGDGLTTYEQY
length: 14; V: TRBV6-1; J: TRBJ2-3; CDR3: ASSGILVPSTDTQY
length: 13; V: TRBV19; J: TRBJ1-4; CDR3: ASSIWGTGNEKLF
length: 10; V: TRBV6-5; J: TRBJ1-3; CDR3: ASSSGFNTIY